Below, one TCR beta chain is given with its context. Its specificity is not known. This table comes from immunoSEQ multiplex PCR, and its TCRdb copy is limited to in-frame clones, with some not included. The sample records fewer than 20,000 clones, approximately 83% being singletons. The source of the sample is a study of OX40 agonist ivuxolimab in advanced cancers. Study observations and caveats: There was clonal expansion of CD4+ and CD8+ blood T cells by week 6 at 0.1 to 3.0 mg/kg. The study found among the lowest clonal expansion in partial responders at 0.1-3.0 mg/kg.

The CDR3 has 11 residues. Trimming took 5 bases from V and 6 from J, leaving 5 bases between them. The germline V gene has CDR1 SNHLY and CDR2 FYNNEI. This TCR was sampled from an adult with an advanced solid tumor such as melanoma, head and neck, liver or kidney cancer. The starting material was CD4+ or CD8+ T cells sorted from blood, obtained in a trial of the OX40 agonist ivuxolimab. This sequence joins TRBV2 and TRBJ2-1; no definite D call. The CDR3 sequence: CASSPGNEQFF. The CDR3 nucleotides are TGTGCCAGCAGTCCAGGCAATGAGCAGTTCTTC.